This TCR beta chain is drawn from a study of T cell repertoires in cytomegalovirus infection (dated by TCRdb to the late 2010s). Broadly, across the study: Donor HLA type was relevant to the analysis, because carriage of CMV infection together with the matching HLA type was indicated by public TCR beta signatures. On the study overall, not on this receptor specifically: The ex vivo response was dominated by HLA-C-restricted CMV-specific TCR beta clonotypes, and the single most frequent clonotype in two of eight donors was supplied by these HLA-C-restricted clonotypes. In both this cohort and an independent cohort of some 370 donors, the cumulative frequency of public TCR beta family members distinguished carriers of CMV infection plus the relevant HLA type.

Trimmed from V: 0 bases; trimmed from J: 2 bases; junction bases lacking a gene match: 6. CDR3 length: 18 amino acids, cysteine to phenylalanine. The sequence is cut down to CDR3 DNA, 54 bases in frame from base 1. CDR1 and CDR2, per the germline V gene, are MNHEY and SVGEGT. Remarks on this clonotype: Which antigen it targets is not known. No much larger clone exists at a distance of one base, and base qualities are not known.

The sample was run on an Illumina HiSeq 1500. TCRdb cleaned the public reads at Q25 with fastp, built clones with MiXCR and kept in-frame beta chains. Every CDR3 protein is listed once, alongside the most common genes and DNA of its rows. The sample data list more than 150,000 distinct CDR3 sequences, and around 22% of these were observed just once. The ten largest clones represent approximately 10% of the sample. The chain couples TRBV6-2 or TRBV6-3 to TRBJ2-7; 14 central bases correspond to TRBD2. The clonotype comes from a human donor in good health (CMV status not recorded). Some clones in this sample may be carry-over from other donors' samples. The sequenced material came from PBMCs. The CDR3 corresponds to CASSYSTSGRARAYEQYF. In nucleotide form, the sequence is TGTGCCAGCAGTTACTCGACTAGCGGGAGGGCCCGGGCCTACGAGCAGTACTTC.